This T cell receptor beta chain was sequenced for a study of blood T cell repertoires in COVID-19 (dated by TCRdb to 2018 to 2020). Describing the broader study: Samples from collaborators originated in the United States, Italy and Spain and spanned both the acute and convalescent phases of COVID-19. The prospective study material was composed of cDNA or gDNA derived from T cells, B-cell-depleted T cells, or PBMCs. The dataset comprised deeply sampled blood TCRbeta repertoires from subjects exposed to, actively infected with, or recovered from COVID-19. A freely available public database, intended as a resource for researchers studying the immune response to SARS-CoV-2, is where the repertoires were released. The samples were drawn from the first 160 participants of the ongoing ImmuneRACE study and from over 950 subjects provided by 6 global collaborators. A de-identified subject ID, COVID-19 status, age in years and sex were almost always included in the sample metadata. Where available, HLA class I and class II types were obtained from metadata supplied by the sample provider rather than from assay-based typing. Study-wide conclusions, independent of this receptor: The quantity of clinical and demographic metadata differed by source and by participant and was supplied without curation.

The immunoSEQ Assay, a bias-controlled multiplex PCR, was used to amplify TCRbeta CDR3 regions from genomic DNA. The published analysis was carried out like this. The number of nucleated cells in each sample was estimated from the amplification of reference gene primers within the assay. Sequence reads were collapsed and filtered to measure the absolute abundance of every unique TCRbeta CDR3 rearrangement. For each sample, productive Simpson clonality was calculated by taking the square root of Simpson's diversity index across productive rearrangements. The clones in this table, taken by TCRdb from immuneACCESS, are in-frame only. Not every clone is retained; where verified, under half of the shortfall comes from an unresolved V gene, and the cause of the rest is unknown. The V and J calls and clone size were taken over from that table, and D and trimming were inferred from the DNA. The sample contains around 97,000 clones, about 85% of them found a single time. Under 4% of the sample is held by the ten biggest clonotypes.

Each collaborating institution followed its own protocols to collect whole blood in K2EDTA tubes. For TCRbeta analysis, collaborator samples were shipped as frozen whole blood, as isolated PBMCs, or as DNA extracted from either sample type. Looking up the germline V gene (reference sequence) yields CDR1 MNHNY and CDR2 SVGAGI. Inclusive of the bounding cysteine and phenylalanine, the CDR3 is 15 residues long. Only the CDR3 part of the read is kept: 45 bases, read in frame from the first base. V and J are trimmed by 6 bases and 6 bases, and the gene matches miss 13 bases of the junction. As for this clone: The clone's antigen remains unknown. Base-call qualities are not available, and no considerably larger clone is one nucleotide away.

Specimen: peripheral blood. The TCR comes from a man aged 45-60 years in a cohort sampled during active COVID-19. The rearrangement joined TRBV6-6 to TRBJ2-7, with 8 bases in between that match TRBD1. The DNA sequence is given as TGTGCCAGCAGGGCGACAGGGGCCCCCGGAGGCGAGCAGTACTTC. It specifies CASRATGAPGGEQYF.